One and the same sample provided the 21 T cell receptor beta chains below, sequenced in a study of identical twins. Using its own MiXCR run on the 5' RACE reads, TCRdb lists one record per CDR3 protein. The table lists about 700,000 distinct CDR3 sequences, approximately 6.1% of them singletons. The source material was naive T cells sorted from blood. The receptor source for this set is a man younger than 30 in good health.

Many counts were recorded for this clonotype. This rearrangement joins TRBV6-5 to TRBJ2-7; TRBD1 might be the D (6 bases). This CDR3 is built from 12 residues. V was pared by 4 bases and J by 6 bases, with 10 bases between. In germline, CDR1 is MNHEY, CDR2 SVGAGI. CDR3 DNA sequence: TGTGCCAGCAGTTTCACAGGGTTCGAGCAGTACTTC. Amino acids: CASSFTGFEQYF.

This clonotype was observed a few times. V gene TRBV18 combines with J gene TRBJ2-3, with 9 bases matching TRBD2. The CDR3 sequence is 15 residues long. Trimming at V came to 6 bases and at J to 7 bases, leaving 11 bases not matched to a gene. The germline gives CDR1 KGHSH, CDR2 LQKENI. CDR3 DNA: TGTGCCAGCTCCCGTCGGCGGGAGGGTGAAAATACGCAGTATTTT. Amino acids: CASSRRREGENTQYF.

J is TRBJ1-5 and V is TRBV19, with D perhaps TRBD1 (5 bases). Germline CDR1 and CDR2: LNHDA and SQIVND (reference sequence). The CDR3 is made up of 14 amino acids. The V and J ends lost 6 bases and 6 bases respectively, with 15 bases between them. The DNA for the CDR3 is TGTGCCAGTAGAGGGGCAGGGAGGGCTCAGCCCCAGCATTTT. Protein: CASRGAGRAQPQHF.

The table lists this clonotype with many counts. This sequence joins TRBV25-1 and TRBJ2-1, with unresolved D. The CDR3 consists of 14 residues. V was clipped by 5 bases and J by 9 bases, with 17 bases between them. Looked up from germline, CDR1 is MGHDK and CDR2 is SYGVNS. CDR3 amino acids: CASSYSARIGEQFF. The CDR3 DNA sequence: TGTGCCAGCAGTTACTCGGCTAGAATCGGTGAGCAGTTCTTC.

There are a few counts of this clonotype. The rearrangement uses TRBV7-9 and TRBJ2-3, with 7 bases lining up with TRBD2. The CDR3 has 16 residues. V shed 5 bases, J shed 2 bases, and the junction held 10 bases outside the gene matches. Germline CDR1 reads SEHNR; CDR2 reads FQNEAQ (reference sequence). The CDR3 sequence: CASSPATSPTTDTQYF. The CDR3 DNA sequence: TGTGCCAGCAGCCCCGCGACTAGCCCCACCACAGATACGCAGTATTTT.

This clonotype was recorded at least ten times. CDR3 region: CSARFIQGTNEKLFF. CDR3 DNA sequence: TGCAGTGCTAGGTTTATTCAGGGAACTAATGAAAAACTGTTTTTT. This sequence joins TRBV20-1 and TRBJ1-4; D perhaps matches TRBD1 (5 bases). V was trimmed by 3 bases and J by 1 base, leaving 12 bases between them. From germline, CDR1 is DFQATT and CDR2 SNEGSKA (reference sequence). The CDR3 contains 15 residues.

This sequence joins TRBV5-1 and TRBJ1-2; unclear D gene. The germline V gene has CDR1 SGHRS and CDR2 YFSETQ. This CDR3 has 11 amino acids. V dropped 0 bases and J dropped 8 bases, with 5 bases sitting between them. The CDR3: CASSLDQGYTF. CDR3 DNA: TGCGCCAGCAGCTTGGATCAAGGCTACACCTTC.

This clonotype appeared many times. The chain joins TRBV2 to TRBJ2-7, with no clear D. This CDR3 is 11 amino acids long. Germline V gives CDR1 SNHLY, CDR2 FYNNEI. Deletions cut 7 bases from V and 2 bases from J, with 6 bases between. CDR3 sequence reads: CASKDPYEQYV. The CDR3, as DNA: TGTGCCAGCAAGGATCCCTACGAGCAGTACGTC.

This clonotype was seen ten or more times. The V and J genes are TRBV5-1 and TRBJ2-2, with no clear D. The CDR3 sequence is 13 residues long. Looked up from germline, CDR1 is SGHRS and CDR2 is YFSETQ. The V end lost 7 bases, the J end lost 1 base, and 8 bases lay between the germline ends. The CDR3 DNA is TGCGCCAGCTCCTCCGAGAACACCGGGGAGCTGTTTTTT. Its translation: CASSSENTGELFF. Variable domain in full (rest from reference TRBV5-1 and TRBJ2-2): KAGVTQTPRYLIKTRGQQVTLSCSPISGHRSVSWYQQTPGQGLQFLFEYFSETQRNKGNFPGRFSGRQFSNSRSEMNVSTLELGDSALYLCASSSENTGELFFGEGSRLTVL.

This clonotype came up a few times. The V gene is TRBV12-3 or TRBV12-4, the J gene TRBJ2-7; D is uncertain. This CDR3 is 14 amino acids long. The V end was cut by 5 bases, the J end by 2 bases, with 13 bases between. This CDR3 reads CASSPRPGPYEQYV. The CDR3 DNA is TGTGCCAGCAGTCCTCGCCCGGGCCCCTACGAGCAGTACGTC.

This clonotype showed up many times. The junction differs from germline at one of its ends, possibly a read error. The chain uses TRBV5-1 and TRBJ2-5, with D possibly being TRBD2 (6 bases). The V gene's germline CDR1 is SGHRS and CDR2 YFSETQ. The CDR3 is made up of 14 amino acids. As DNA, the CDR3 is TGTGCCAGCAGCTTGGCGAGAGGAGGGGAGACCCAGTACTTC. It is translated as CASSLARGGETQYF. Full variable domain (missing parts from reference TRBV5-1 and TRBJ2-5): KAGVTQTPRYLIKTRGQQVTLSCSPISGHRSVSWYQQTPGQGLQFLFEYFSETQRNKGNFPGRFSGRQFSNSRSEMNVSTLELGDSALYLCASSLARGGETQYFGPGTRLLVL.

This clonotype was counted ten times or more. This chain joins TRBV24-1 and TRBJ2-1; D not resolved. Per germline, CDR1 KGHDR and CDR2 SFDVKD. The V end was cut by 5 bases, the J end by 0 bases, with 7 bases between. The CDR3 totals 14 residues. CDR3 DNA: TGTGCCACCAGTGGAGCACGCTCCTACAATGAGCAGTTCTTC. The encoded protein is CATSGARSYNEQFF.

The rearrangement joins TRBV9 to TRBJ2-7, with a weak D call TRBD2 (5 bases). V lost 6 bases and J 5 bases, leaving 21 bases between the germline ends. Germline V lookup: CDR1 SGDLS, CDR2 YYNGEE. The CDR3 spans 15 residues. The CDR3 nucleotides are TGTGCCAGCAAATTTAGGCCTAGCATAGAGAACGAGCAGTACTTC. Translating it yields CASKFRPSIENEQYF.

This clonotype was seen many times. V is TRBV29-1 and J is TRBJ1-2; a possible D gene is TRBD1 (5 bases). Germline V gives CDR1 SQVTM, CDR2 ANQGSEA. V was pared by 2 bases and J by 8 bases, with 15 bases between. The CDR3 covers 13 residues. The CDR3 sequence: CSVEHLHKGGYTF. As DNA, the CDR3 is TGCAGCGTTGAACACCTCCATAAGGGGGGCTACACCTTC.

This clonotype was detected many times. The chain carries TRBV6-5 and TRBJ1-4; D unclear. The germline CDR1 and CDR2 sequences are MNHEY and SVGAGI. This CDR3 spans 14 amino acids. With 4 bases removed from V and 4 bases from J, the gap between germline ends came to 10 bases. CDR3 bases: TGTGCCAGCAGTTCCTACAGAGATAATGAAAAACTGTTTTTT. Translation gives CASSSYRDNEKLFF.

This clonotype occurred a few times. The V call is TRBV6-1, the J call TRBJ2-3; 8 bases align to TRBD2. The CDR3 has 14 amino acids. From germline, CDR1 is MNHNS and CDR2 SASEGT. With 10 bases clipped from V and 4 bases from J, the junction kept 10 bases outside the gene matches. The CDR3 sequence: CATDGAGGADTQYF. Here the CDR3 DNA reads TGTGCCACCGACGGTGCGGGAGGCGCAGATACGCAGTATTTT.

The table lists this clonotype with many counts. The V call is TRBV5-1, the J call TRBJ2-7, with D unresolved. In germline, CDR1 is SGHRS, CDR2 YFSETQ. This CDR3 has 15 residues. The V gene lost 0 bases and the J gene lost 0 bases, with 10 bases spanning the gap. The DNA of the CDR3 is TGCGCCAGCAGCTTGGTTATCGCGGACTCCTACGAGCAGTACTTC. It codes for CASSLVIADSYEQYF.

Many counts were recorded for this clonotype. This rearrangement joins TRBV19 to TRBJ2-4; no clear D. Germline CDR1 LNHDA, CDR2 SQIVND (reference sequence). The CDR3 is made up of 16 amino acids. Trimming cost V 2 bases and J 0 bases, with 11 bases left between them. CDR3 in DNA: TGTGCCAGTAGTATAACCCCTTTAGCAGCCAAAAACATTCAGTACTTC. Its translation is CASSITPLAAKNIQYF.

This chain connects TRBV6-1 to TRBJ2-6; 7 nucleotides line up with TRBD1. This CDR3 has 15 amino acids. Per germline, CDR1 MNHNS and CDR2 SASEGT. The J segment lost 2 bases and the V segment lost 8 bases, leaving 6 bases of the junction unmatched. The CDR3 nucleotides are TGTGCCAGCTCGCGAGGACAGGCTGGGGCCAACGTCCTGACTTTC. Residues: CASSRGQAGANVLTF.

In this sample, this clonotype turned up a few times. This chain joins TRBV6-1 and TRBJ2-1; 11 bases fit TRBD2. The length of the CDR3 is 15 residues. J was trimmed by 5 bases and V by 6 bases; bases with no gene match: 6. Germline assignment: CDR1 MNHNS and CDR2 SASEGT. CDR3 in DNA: TGTGCCAGCAGGCCTGGGACTAGCGGAAACAATGAGCAGTTCTTC. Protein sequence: CASRPGTSGNNEQFF.

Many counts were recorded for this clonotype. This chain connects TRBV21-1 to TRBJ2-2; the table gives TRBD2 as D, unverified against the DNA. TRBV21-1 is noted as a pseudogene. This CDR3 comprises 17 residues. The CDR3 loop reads CASSKTPAGERFGELFF. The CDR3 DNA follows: TGTGCCAGCAGCAAAACTCCCGCGGGAGAACGATTCGGGGAGCTGTTTTTT.